This T cell receptor beta chain originates from a study of CD8+ T cells in alopecia areata. Study-level findings and limits: Mice showed clearer TCR sharing than patients did, a gap that was possibly HLA-related.

TCR sequencing used cDNA made by reverse transcription of extracted RNA. Assay: immunoSEQ multiplex PCR; the TCRdb copy retains only in-frame clones and omits some. This sample has roughly 140,000 clones, with about 51% found just once. The CDR3 has 15 amino acids. With 0 bases removed from V and 2 bases from J, the gap between germline ends came to 9 bases. Germline assignment: CDR1 SGHRS and CDR2 YFSETQ. Turning to this clone: Its antigen remains unknown.

The chain is built from TRBV5-1 and TRBJ2-1; D ambiguous. The receptor's source is a human donor with alopecia areata. The specimen was CD8+ T cells sorted from blood, collected at week 0. The CDR3 sequence: CASSLGGGPYNEQFF. The CDR3 DNA reads TGCGCCAGCAGCTTGGGAGGCGGCCCCTACAATGAGCAGTTCTTC.